The clone carrying this TCR beta chain was observed a handful of times. The antigen is not known. Germline lookup yields CDR1 DFQATT and CDR2 SNEGSKA (reference sequence). This CDR3 has 13 amino acids. V lost 5 bases to trimming and J lost 5 bases; unmatched junction nucleotides: 8. This sample was included in a study of T-cell reconstitution after alpha-beta-depleted transplantation in children. General study results and limits: Day-60 TCRbeta diversity that was high in some patients was derived from surviving recipient T cells and thymic progenitors. After transplant, at about two months, alpha-beta T cells were reportedly derived from several hundred expanded graft clones. Among T cells one year after transplant, newly produced cells accounted for most counts and diversity.

A TCRbeta library incorporating unique molecular identifiers was prepared. TCRdb recomputed calls from the PCR reads with MiXCR, one row per CDR3 protein. The table has 95,000 to 150,000 distinct CDR3 sequences, 23% seen once; the top ten hold about 10%. The specimen was PBMCs, mostly from graft donor cells, collected 180 days after TCRalphabeta/CD19-depleted stem cell transplant. The chain carries TRBV20-1 and TRBJ2-5; TRBD1 aligns across 7 bases. The clonotype originates from a male patient between 2 and 10 years old who had a stem cell transplant for chronic granulomatous disease, so the T cells may come from the graft donor. This chain's CDR3 is CSALKGGGETQYF. CDR3 bases: TGCAGTGCTTTGAAAGGGGGCGGTGAGACCCAGTACTTC.